One sample yielded the 7 T cell receptor beta chains listed below, sequenced in a study of monozygotic twins with inflammatory bowel disease. Each CDR3 protein gets one entry in TCRdb, which reprocessed the 5' RACE reads and gives no DNA. The table lists around 190,000 distinct CDR3 sequences, with less than 2% in the top ten. Source material: blood. These receptors all stem from a human donor with ulcerative colitis or Crohn's disease, or a healthy co-twin of an affected twin (not recorded which).

The chain links TRBV7-2 to TRBJ2-7; the TCRdb call, TRBD1, lacks DNA for checking. Germline V gene data show CDR1 as SGHTA and CDR2 as FQGNSA. This CDR3 spans 13 amino acids. The chain's CDR3 is CASSSSPSYEQYF.

This CDR3 is CASSRALYTDTQYF. The V call is TRBV7-9, the J call TRBJ2-3; TCRdb's D gene call, TRBD2, goes unchecked for lack of DNA. The CDR3 is 14 amino acids. Germline CDR1 reads SEHNR; CDR2 reads FQNEAQ (reference sequence).

The CDR3 is CAIRGTSGAPNTGELFF. The gene calls are TRBV10-3 and TRBJ2-2; the TRBD2 assignment by TCRdb is unverifiable without DNA. The CDR3 length is 17 residues. The germline CDR1 and CDR2 sequences are ENHRY and SYGVKD.

The chain carries TRBV18 and TRBJ1-2; there is no DNA to check the TCRdb D call of TRBD1. The CDR3 sequence is 16 residues long. Germline-derived CDR1 and CDR2 are KGHSH and LQKENI. CDR3 residues: CASSPRQGLTNYGYTF.

The chain has TRBV3-1 and TRBJ2-7. Looked up from germline, CDR1 is LGHDT and CDR2 is YNNKEL (reference sequence). The CDR3 has 14 amino acids. The CDR3 is CASSQGSIPYEQYF.

This rearrangement joins TRBV5-1 to TRBJ1-2; TCRdb indicates TRBD1, and absent DNA this call remains unverified. CDR1 is SGHRS, CDR2 YFSETQ, per germline. The CDR3 is 16 amino acids. This CDR3 reads CASAWNRTALNYGYTF.

The V and J genes are TRBV6-1 and TRBJ2-1; TCRdb selects TRBD1, and the lack of DNA leaves this call unchecked. Germline lookup yields CDR1 MNHNS and CDR2 SASEGT. The length of the CDR3 is 13 residues. The CDR3: CASRDLGGHEQFF.